The 4 T cell receptor beta chains listed next were all sequenced from one sample in a study of blood T cells in healthy people across ages. A J-beta primer mix and a sample-barcoded 5' primer were used in a second PCR of roughly 6 to 11 cycles. Each CDR3 protein is one row after TCRdb ran MiXCR on the 5' RACE reads. The sample gives 1 million to 1.2 million distinct CDR3 sequences, 35% to 40% of which show up once; 10% to 15% is in the top ten. Material: blood. The receptor source for this set is a young man in good health.

This chain links TRBV12-3 or TRBV12-4 with TRBJ1-1; a possible D gene is TRBD1 (6 bases). There are 14 residues in the CDR3. Trimming cost V 6 bases and J 1 base, with 12 bases left between them. CDR3 sequence reads: CASSMTDRNTEAFF. In DNA, the CDR3 is TGTGCCAGCAGCATGACGGACAGGAACACTGAAGCTTTCTTT.

In this sample, this clonotype turned up a few times. The genes are TRBV30 and TRBJ2-5; no firm D call. CDR1 is GTSNPN and CDR2 is SVGIG in the germline V gene (reference sequence). V was pared by 4 bases and J by 5 bases, with 14 bases between. The CDR3 runs 13 residues. CDR3 nucleotides: TGTGCCTGGACTCGAGGAGCGTATGAGACCCAGTACTTC. This sequence encodes CAWTRGAYETQYF.

The table lists this clonotype with a few counts. V is TRBV7-9 and J is TRBJ2-5; 7 nucleotides align to TRBD2. Germline V gene sequence: CDR1 SEHNR, CDR2 FQNEAQ (reference sequence). The CDR3 sequence is 15 residues long. J gave up 2 bases and V 5 bases, and 8 bases lay outside the gene matches. The CDR3 sequence is CASSTRTSLQETQYF. The DNA of the CDR3 is TGTGCCAGCAGCACCCGGACTAGTCTTCAAGAGACCCAGTACTTC.

The table lists this clonotype with a count of one. The rearrangement joins TRBV9 to TRBJ2-3, with D possibly TRBD1 on 6 matching bases. Germline-derived CDR1 and CDR2 are SGDLS and YYNGEE. CDR3 size: 16 residues. V was shortened by 4 bases and J by 0 bases, with 15 bases between the two germline ends. The CDR3 DNA sequence: TGTGCCAGCAGCCAAAGTGGGGGCGCTAGCACAGATACGCAGTATTTT. Translation gives CASSQSGGASTDTQYF.